The next 6 T cell receptor beta chains were all read from a single sample in a study of glioma-infiltrating T cells after dendritic cell vaccination. Clones were sequenced by immunoSEQ multiplex PCR, and TCRdb holds only the in-frame ones, with some missing. The table shows approximately 92,000 clones, with approximately 80% occurring only once. The time point: after dendritic cell vaccination, including at tumor progression/relapse. The sample consisted of blood, taken after dendritic cell vaccination. The source is a human donor with glioblastoma.

The rearrangement uses TRBV18 and TRBJ1-2, with D unresolved. The CDR3 spans 15 residues. The germline V and J ends were trimmed by 4 bases and 5 bases, with 17 bases remaining between them. Per the germline V gene, CDR1 is KGHSH and CDR2 is LQKENI. The CDR3 loop reads CASSHLEGRRYGYTF. CDR3 DNA sequence: TGTGCCAGCTCACACCTTGAGGGCCGACGATATGGCTACACCTTC.

The sample holds a few counts of this clone. This chain connects TRBV19 to TRBJ1-2, with D possibly TRBD1 on 6 matching bases. CDR3 length equals 13 residues. Germline CDR1 is LNHDA and CDR2 is SQIVND (reference sequence). V dropped 6 bases and J dropped 3 bases, with 11 bases sitting between them. This chain's CDR3 is CASRRGADYGYTF. The CDR3 bases are TGTGCCAGTAGGCGGGGGGCGGACTATGGCTACACCTTC.

The V and J genes are TRBV28 and TRBJ1-1; possible D gene TRBD1, 5 bases. Looked up from germline, CDR1 is MDHEN and CDR2 is SYDVKM. Deletions cut 3 bases from V and 5 bases from J, with 16 bases between. There are 15 residues in the CDR3. CDR3 coding DNA: TGTGCCAGCAGTTTGAACCCCGGAGGGGATACTGAAGCTTTCTTT. Translating it yields CASSLNPGGDTEAFF.

V gene TRBV5-6 combines with J gene TRBJ2-5; 10 positions match TRBD1. Germline CDR1 and CDR2: SGHDT and YYEEEE. V dropped 4 bases and J dropped 3; count of bases not matched to a gene: 6. CDR3 length: 15 amino acids. CDR3 coding DNA: TGTGCCAGCAGCCCCGTAGGGACAGGGGAAGAGACCCAGTACTTC. Residues: CASSPVGTGEETQYF. Full variable domain (rest looked up from reference TRBV5-6 and TRBJ2-5): DAGVTQSPTHLIKTRGQQVTLRCSPKSGHDTVSWYQQALGQGPQFIFQYYEEEERQRGNFPDRFSGHQFPNYSSELNVNALLLGDSALYLCASSPVGTGEETQYFGPGTRLLVL.

V usage is TRBV28 and J usage is TRBJ2-1, with TRBD2 identical over 9 bases. Germline values: CDR1 MDHEN, CDR2 SYDVKM. The V segment lost 3 bases and the J segment 7 bases; nucleotides outside the gene matches: 4. The CDR3 extends over 14 amino acids. CDR3 in amino acids: CASSFSGRRNEQFF. DNA for the CDR3: TGTGCCAGCAGTTTCAGCGGGAGGAGGAATGAGCAGTTCTTC.

V usage is TRBV5-1 and J usage is TRBJ2-1; 9 bases agree with TRBD2. This CDR3 comprises 15 residues. Trimming cost V 0 bases and J 15 bases; bases outside gene matches: 13. CDR1 SGHRS and CDR2 YFSETQ come from the germline V gene. The CDR3 sequence is CASSLGAGGVHRRFF. The CDR3 coding sequence is TGCGCCAGCAGCTTGGGGGCGGGAGGGGTTCATCGTCGGTTCTTC.